This T cell receptor beta chain was profiled in a study of cytomegalovirus exposure and HLA in healthy donors. The overall study: The approximately 720 first-cohort repertoires and the 120 or so validation repertoires shared the same platform, a later analysis reported. Study findings and constraints: A list of approximately 150 TCR beta chains associated with cytomegalovirus was given. The authors confirmed in vitro that a few CMV-associated chains were specific for CMV antigens.

The CDR3 is 15 amino acids. Germline CDR1 SGHNT, CDR2 YENEEA. Trimming shortened V by 4 bases and J by 8 bases, and 20 bases separated the two germline ends. Worth noting for this clone: As yet, its antigen is unknown.

Libraries were prepared by immunoSEQ multiplex PCR; TCRdb keeps only in-frame clonotypes and omits some of them. Among approximately 90,000 clones listed, about 96% were seen once. This chain connects TRBV11-3 to TRBJ1-2, with D possibly matching TRBD1 (6 bases). The receptor was derived from a man in his late teens or twenties in good health and CMV-seronegative. The sequencing input was PBMCs. CDR3 amino acids: CASSSALQGTYGYTF. In DNA, the CDR3 is TGTGCCAGCAGCTCTGCTCTACAGGGTACATACGGCTACACCTTC.